The 2 T cell receptor beta chains below come from one sample, sequenced in a study of blood T cell repertoires in COVID-19. Sequencing was performed with immunoSEQ multiplex PCR; in TCRdb, only in-frame clones are kept and a portion is missing. The table shows some 200,000 clones, with roughly four fifths occurring only once. Sequenced material: peripheral blood. These receptors were obtained from a woman aged 40 to 50 with acute or convalescent COVID-19.

A word on this clone: Other nucleotide sequences from this sample produce the same CDR3. CDR3 sequence (DNA): TGTGCCAGCAGTCAGACAGCCTCTGGAAACACCATATATTTT. Protein: CASSQTASGNTIYF. V and J are TRBV3-1 (or the pseudogene TRBV3-2) and TRBJ1-3; D possibly corresponds to TRBD1 (5 bases). The CDR3 runs 14 residues. Per germline, CDR1 LGHDT and CDR2 YNNKEL (reference sequence). The germline V and J ends were trimmed by 6 bases and 0 bases, with 9 bases remaining between them.

The chain is built from TRBV4-2 and TRBJ2-7; 11 bases align to TRBD2. CDR1 is LGHNA and CDR2 is YNFKEQ in the germline V gene. The junction had 9 bases not matched to a gene; V was cut back by 6 bases and J by 5 bases. The CDR3 is made up of 15 amino acids. CDR3 nucleotide sequence: TGTGCCAGCAGACCAACTAGCGGGAGAGGAGACGAGCAGTACTTC. Encoded protein: CASRPTSGRGDEQYF.